This T cell receptor beta chain was captured by sequencing in a study of blood T cell repertoires in COVID-19 (dated by TCRdb to about 2020). In terms of the full investigation: Collaborator samples came from the United States, Italy and Spain and covered acute and convalescent phases of COVID-19. The prospective study material was composed of cDNA or gDNA derived from T cells, B-cell-depleted T cells, or PBMCs. Deeply sampled blood TCRbeta repertoires from subjects exposed to, actively infected with, or recovered from COVID-19 were included in the dataset. The repertoires were released in a freely available public database meant as a resource for research on the immune response to SARS-CoV-2. The samples were drawn from the first 160 participants of the ongoing ImmuneRACE study and from more than 1,000 subjects provided by 6 global collaborators. A de-identified subject ID, COVID-19 status, age in years and sex were almost always included in the sample metadata. Where available, HLA class I and class II types were taken from metadata supplied by the sample provider and were not determined by assay-based typing. The paper as a whole reports these results and caveats: How much clinical and demographic metadata was included differed by source and by participant, and the metadata was provided uncurated.

Each collaborating institution followed its own protocols to collect whole blood in K2EDTA tubes. For TCRbeta analysis, collaborator samples were shipped as frozen whole blood, as isolated PBMCs, or as DNA extracted from either sample type. On this clone itself: This clone's antigen is unknown. Per-base quality was not reported, and no clone a single base away is much larger than it.

TCRbeta CDR3 regions were amplified from genomic DNA by means of the immunoSEQ Assay, a bias-controlled multiplex PCR. The authors processed their data as follows. The number of nucleated cells in each sample was estimated from the amplification of reference gene primers within the assay. To quantify the absolute abundance of each unique TCRbeta CDR3 rearrangement, sequence reads were collapsed and filtered. Productive Simpson clonality was computed per sample as the square root of Simpson's diversity index over productive rearrangements. TCRdb re-hosts the immuneACCESS table, in-frame sequences only. Its copies lack some clones; in the studies checked, an unresolved V gene accounts for under half of them, and the cause for the rest is not known. The V and J calls and clone size were taken over from that table, and D and trimming were inferred from the DNA. This sample gives 19,000 or so clones in total; 80% to 90% of them show up just once. Of the sample, over 6.5% is held by the ten largest clones.

Material: peripheral blood. This sequence originates from a human donor in a cohort sampled during active COVID-19.

The sequenced DNA is TGTGCCAGCAGCTCGTCCGGGACAGTGAACACTGAAGCTTTCTTT. Translated, this is CASSSSGTVNTEAFF. This sequence uses TRBV7-9 and TRBJ1-1, and TRBD1 matches 7 of the central bases. Trimming leaves V shorter by 4 bases and J shorter by 0 bases, with the junction holding 5 bases beyond the gene matches. Measured from the cysteine to the phenylalanine, the CDR3 is 15 residues long. Solely the CDR3 DNA is kept, with 45 bases framed from the first base. The germline V gene (reference sequence) provides CDR1 SEHNR and CDR2 FQNEAQ. Joined to the reference TRBV7-9 and TRBJ1-1 proteins, this CDR3 gives the full variable domain: DTGVSQNPRHKITKRGQNVTFRCDPISEHNRLYWYRQTLGQGPEFLTYFQNEAQLEKSRLLSDRFSAERPKGSFSTLEIQRTEQGDSAMYLCASSSSGTVNTEAFFGQGTRLTVV.